This T cell receptor beta chain was found in a study of control samples from healthy donors and cancer patients. Assay: immunoSEQ multiplex PCR; the TCRdb copy retains only in-frame clones and omits some. Seen here are tens of thousands of clones, 80% observed once, and the top ten hold around 10%. This CDR3 contains 17 residues. Trimming cost V 0 bases and J 1 base; bases outside gene matches: 4. The germline gives CDR1 SNHLY, CDR2 FYNNEI. The sample consisted of blood. This receptor was taken from a man between 65 and 85 years old in good health. The chain recombines TRBV2 with TRBJ2-2, with 8 nucleotides matching TRBD1. The CDR3, as DNA: TGTGCCAGCAGTGAAGCGCTCAGGGGGCTGAACACCGGGGAGCTGTTTTTT. Translation gives CASSEALRGLNTGELFF.